This TCR beta chain was sequenced for a study of blood T cell repertoires in COVID-19. Study-wide background: Donors in the United States, Italy and Spain gave samples during acute or convalescent COVID-19.

Profiled with immunoSEQ multiplex PCR; TCRdb holds only in-frame clones, not every one. The sample comprises approximately 250,000 clones, around 88% of which are singletons, and approximately 4.2% rests with the top ten. Losses at the gene ends were 5 bases for V and 7 bases for J; bases not matched to a gene: 4. The CDR3 is 13 amino acids. Individuals drawn from approximately 26 US areas were about 18 to 95 years old. The study counted Cohort 3 donors as recovered given two negative PCRs, clearance, or symptom resolution. The origin of this receptor is a woman aged 25-40 years who had recovered from COVID-19. The chain uses TRBV12-3 or TRBV12-4 and TRBJ1-5, with 8 bases fitting TRBD1. Sequenced material: PBMCs or T cells enriched from blood (not recorded which). The CDR3 is CASSGQGRQPQHF. CDR3 nucleotide sequence: TGTGCCAGCAGTGGACAGGGCAGACAGCCCCAGCATTTT.